This T cell receptor (beta chain) was observed in a study of blood T cell repertoires in COVID-19. About the study: There were acute and convalescent COVID-19 samples, and they came from the United States, Italy and Spain. In each case, the material was cDNA or gDNA derived from T cells, B-cell-depleted T cells, or PBMCs.

Here immunoSEQ multiplex PCR was the method, and the copy in TCRdb shows in-frame clones only, minus some. The sample consists of around 480,000 clones, around 87% of them appearing once. The CDR3 covers 12 residues. V gave up 1 base and J gave up 8 bases, with 8 bases separating them. Across about two dozen US areas, participants ranged in age from roughly 18 to 95 years. Cohorts were determined from participant-reported clinical history. The sample taken for sequencing was PBMCs or T cells enriched from blood (not recorded which). The J gene is TRBJ1-2, the V gene TRBV12-3 or TRBV12-4; D unclear. The sequence came from a woman aged 18-29 years who had recovered from COVID-19. The CDR3 DNA follows: TGTGCCAGCAGTTTAGGGGGAGGGGGCTACACCTTC. This codes for CASSLGGGGYTF.